This T cell receptor beta chain was sequenced during a study of T cell responses to AZD1222 COVID-19 vaccine. The study's findings and limits: The number of AZD1222 recipients seropositive at baseline was only six. Spike-specific TCR breadth and depth rose after two AZD1222 doses.

The assay was immunoSEQ multiplex PCR, and TCRdb's table has in-frame clones only and misses some. The repertoire holds around 130,000 clones, with approximately 93% as singletons. Germline CDR1 KGHDR, CDR2 SFDVKD. V lost 5 bases, J lost 0 bases, and 6 bases stayed unmatched. The length of the CDR3 is 16 residues. Of note for this clone: Its antigen remains unidentified.

The rearrangement uses TRBV24-1 and TRBJ1-1; 9 nucleotides line up with TRBD1. Sequencing used peripheral blood, obtained on day 0 of AZD1222 vaccination. This receptor was identified in an adult in good health. CDR3 coding DNA: TGTGCCACCAGTGGACACAGGGGGCGGATGAACACTGAAGCTTTCTTT. Protein: CATSGHRGRMNTEAFF.